One TCR beta chain is described in this entry. The data originate from a study of blood T cell repertoires in COVID-19. About the study: The United States, Italy and Spain were the sources of the acute and convalescent COVID-19 samples. T cells, B-cell-depleted T cells, or PBMCs supplied cDNA or gDNA.

Original methodology: Researchers report that nucleated cell counts were estimated from reference gene primer amplification. Produced via immunoSEQ multiplex PCR; TCRdb's table is partial and in-frame only. V and J calls and clone size are copied from that table; D and trimming were computed from the DNA. Among about 43,000 clones listed, roughly four fifths were seen once. This clonotype was sampled from a woman aged 60-75 years with acute or convalescent COVID-19. The source material was peripheral blood.

The CDR3 DNA sequence: TGTGCCAGCAGCCCGCCGGGAGTACGGGAAAAACTGTTTTTT. It is translated as CASSPPGVREKLFF. This rearrangement joins TRBV9 to TRBJ1-4, with no clear D. The CDR3 covers 14 residues. The V and J ends lost 4 bases and 8 bases respectively, with 15 bases between them. CDR1 SGDLS and CDR2 YYNGEE come from the germline V gene. The whole variable domain, remainder taken from reference TRBV9 and TRBJ1-4, is DSGVTQTPKHLITATGQRVTLRCSPRSGDLSVYWYQQSLDQGLQFLIQYYNGEERAKGNILERFSAQQFPDLHSELNLSSLELGDSALYFCASSPPGVREKLFFGSGTQLSVL.